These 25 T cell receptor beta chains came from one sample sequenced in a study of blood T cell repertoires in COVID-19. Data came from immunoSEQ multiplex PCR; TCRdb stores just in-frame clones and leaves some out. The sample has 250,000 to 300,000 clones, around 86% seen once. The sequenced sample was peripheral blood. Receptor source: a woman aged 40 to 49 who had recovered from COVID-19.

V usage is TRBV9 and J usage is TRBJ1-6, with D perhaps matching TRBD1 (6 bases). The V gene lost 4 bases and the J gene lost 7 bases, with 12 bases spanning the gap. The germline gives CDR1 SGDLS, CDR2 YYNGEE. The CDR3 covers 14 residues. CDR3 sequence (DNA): TGTGCCAGCAGCCCCCAGAGGGGGAATTCACCCCTCCACTTT. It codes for CASSPQRGNSPLHF.

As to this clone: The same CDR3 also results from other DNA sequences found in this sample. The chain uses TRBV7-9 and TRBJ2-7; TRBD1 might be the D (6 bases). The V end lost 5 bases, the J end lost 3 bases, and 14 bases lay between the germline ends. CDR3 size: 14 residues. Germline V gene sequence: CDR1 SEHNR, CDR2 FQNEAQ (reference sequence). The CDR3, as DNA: TGTGCCAGCAGCCCGCAGGGGTCCCGCTACGAGCAGTACTTC. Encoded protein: CASSPQGSRYEQYF. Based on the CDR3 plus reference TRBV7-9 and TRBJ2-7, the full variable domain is DTGVSQNPRHKITKRGQNVTFRCDPISEHNRLYWYRQTLGQGPEFLTYFQNEAQLEKSRLLSDRFSAERPKGSFSTLEIQRTEQGDSAMYLCASSPQGSRYEQYFGPGTRLTVT.

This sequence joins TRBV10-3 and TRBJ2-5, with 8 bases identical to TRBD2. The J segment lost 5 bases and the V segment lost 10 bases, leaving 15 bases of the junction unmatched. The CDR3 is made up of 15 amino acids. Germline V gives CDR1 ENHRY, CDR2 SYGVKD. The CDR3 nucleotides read TGTGCCACGAACACCCCGGGAGGGGCCGGGGAGACCCAGTACTTC. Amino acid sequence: CATNTPGGAGETQYF.

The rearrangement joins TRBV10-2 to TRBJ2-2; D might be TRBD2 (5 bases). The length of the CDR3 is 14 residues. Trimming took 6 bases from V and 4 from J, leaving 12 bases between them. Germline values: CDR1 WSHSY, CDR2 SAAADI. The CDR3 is CASSGLAFTGELFF. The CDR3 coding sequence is TGCGCCAGCAGCGGCCTAGCTTTCACCGGGGAGCTGTTTTTT.

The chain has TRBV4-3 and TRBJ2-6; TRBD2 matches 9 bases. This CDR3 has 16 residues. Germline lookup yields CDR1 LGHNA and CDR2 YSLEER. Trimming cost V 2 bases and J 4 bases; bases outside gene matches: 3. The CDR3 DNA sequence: TGCGCCAGCAGCCAACCGGGACTAGCCGGGGCCAACGTCCTGACTTTC. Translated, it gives CASSQPGLAGANVLTF.

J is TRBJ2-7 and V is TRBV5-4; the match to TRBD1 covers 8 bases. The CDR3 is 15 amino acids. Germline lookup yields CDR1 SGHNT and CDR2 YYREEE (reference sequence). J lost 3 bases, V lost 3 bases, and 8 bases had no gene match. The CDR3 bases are TGTGCCAGCAGCTCGGCTGACAGGGGCGACTACGAGCAGTACTTC. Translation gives CASSSADRGDYEQYF.

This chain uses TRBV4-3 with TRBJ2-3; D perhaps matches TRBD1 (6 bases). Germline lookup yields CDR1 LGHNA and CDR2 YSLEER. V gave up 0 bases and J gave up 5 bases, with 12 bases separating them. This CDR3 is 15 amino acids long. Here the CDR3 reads CASSQEGKGGDTQYF. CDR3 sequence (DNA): TGCGCCAGCAGCCAAGAGGGAAAAGGGGGAGATACGCAGTATTTT.

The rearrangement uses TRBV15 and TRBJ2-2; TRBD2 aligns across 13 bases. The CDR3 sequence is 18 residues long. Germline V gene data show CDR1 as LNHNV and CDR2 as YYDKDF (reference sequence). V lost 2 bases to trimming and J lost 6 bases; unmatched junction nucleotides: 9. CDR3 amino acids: CATSRHFIGTSGAGELFF. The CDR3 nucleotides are TGTGCCACCAGCAGACACTTCATCGGGACTAGCGGGGCCGGGGAGCTGTTTTTT.

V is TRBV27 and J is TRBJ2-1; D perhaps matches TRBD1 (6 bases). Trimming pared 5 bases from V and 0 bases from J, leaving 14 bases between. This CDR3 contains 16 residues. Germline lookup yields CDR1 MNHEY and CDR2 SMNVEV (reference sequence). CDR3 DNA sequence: TGTGCCAGCAGTCTAACAGGGTTCTCCTCCTACAATGAGCAGTTCTTC. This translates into CASSLTGFSSYNEQFF.

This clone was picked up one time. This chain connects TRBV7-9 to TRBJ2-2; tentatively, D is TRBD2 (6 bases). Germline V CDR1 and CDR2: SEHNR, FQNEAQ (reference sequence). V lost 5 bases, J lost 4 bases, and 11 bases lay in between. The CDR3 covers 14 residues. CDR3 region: CASSPGGFTGELFF. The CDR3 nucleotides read TGTGCCAGCAGCCCTGGGGGGTTCACCGGGGAGCTGTTTTTT.

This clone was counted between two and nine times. CDR3 residues: CASSLDSYSNQPQHF. Here the CDR3 DNA reads TGTGCCAGCAGCTTAGACAGTTATAGCAATCAGCCCCAGCATTTT. This sequence joins TRBV7-3 and TRBJ1-5, with D maybe TRBD1 (5 bases). Trimming removed 2 bases from V and 0 bases from J, with 8 bases in between. The CDR3 is 15 amino acids. Germline V gene sequence: CDR1 SGHTA, CDR2 FQGTGA.

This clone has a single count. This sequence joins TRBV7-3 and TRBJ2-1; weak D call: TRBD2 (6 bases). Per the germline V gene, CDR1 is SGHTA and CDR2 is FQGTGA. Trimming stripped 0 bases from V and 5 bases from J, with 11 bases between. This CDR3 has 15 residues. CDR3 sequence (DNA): TGTGCCAGCAGCTTAACTCGGGACTTGAACAATGAGCAGTTCTTC. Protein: CASSLTRDLNNEQFF.

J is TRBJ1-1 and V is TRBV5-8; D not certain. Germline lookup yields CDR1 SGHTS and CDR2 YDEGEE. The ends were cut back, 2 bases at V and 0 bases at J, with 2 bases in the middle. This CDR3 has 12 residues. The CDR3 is CASSFVNTEAFF. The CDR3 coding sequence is TGTGCCAGCAGCTTCGTGAACACTGAAGCTTTCTTT.

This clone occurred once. The CDR3 nucleotides are TGTGCCAGCAGTTTATTGGGCAGGGACTCTGGGGCCAACGTCCTGACTTTC. This gives the protein CASSLLGRDSGANVLTF. This rearrangement joins TRBV27 to TRBJ2-6, with D possibly TRBD1 on 5 matching bases. Germline-derived CDR1 and CDR2 are MNHEY and SMNVEV (reference sequence). The CDR3 runs to 17 residues. Trimming pared 1 base from V and 0 bases from J, leaving 10 bases between.

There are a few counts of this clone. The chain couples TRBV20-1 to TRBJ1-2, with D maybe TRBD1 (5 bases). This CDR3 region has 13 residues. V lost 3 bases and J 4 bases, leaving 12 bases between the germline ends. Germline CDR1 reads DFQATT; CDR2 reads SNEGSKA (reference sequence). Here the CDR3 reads CSASRGLSYGYTF. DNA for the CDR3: TGCAGTGCTAGTAGGGGTCTGAGCTATGGCTACACCTTC.

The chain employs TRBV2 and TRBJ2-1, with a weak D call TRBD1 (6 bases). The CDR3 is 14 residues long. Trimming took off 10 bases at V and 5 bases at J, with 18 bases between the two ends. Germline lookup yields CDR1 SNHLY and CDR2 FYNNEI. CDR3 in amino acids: CATTRWTVDNEQFF. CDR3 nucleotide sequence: TGTGCCACTACCCGGTGGACAGTAGACAATGAGCAGTTCTTC.

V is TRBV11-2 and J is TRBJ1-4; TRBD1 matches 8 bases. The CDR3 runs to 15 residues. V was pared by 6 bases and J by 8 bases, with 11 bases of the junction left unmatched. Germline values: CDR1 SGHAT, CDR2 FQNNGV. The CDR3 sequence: CASSPSGGLGEKLFF. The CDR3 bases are TGTGCCAGCAGTCCCTCAGGGGGCCTAGGGGAAAAACTGTTTTTT.

This chain's CDR3 is CASSLQGLGVYGYTF. For the CDR3, the DNA is TGTGCCAGCAGCTTACAGGGGCTCGGTGTCTATGGCTACACCTTC. The chain employs TRBV7-2 and TRBJ1-2; D is possibly TRBD1 (6 bases). Per the germline V gene, CDR1 is SGHTA and CDR2 is FQGNSA. Trimming left V 2 bases short and J 4 bases short, with 14 bases between. The CDR3 extends over 15 amino acids.

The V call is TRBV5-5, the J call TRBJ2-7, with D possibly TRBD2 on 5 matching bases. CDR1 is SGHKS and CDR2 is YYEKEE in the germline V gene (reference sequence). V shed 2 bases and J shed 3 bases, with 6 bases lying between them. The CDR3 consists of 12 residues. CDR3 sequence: CASSLEGYEQYF. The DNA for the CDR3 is TGTGCCAGCAGCTTAGAGGGCTACGAGCAGTACTTC.

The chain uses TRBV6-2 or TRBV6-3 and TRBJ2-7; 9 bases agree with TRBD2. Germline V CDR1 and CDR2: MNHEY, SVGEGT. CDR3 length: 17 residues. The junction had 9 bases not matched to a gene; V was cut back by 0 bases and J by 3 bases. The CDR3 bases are TGTGCCAGCAGTTACTCCGTTGCGGGGGGGGACTTCTACGAGCAGTACTTC. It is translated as CASSYSVAGGDFYEQYF.

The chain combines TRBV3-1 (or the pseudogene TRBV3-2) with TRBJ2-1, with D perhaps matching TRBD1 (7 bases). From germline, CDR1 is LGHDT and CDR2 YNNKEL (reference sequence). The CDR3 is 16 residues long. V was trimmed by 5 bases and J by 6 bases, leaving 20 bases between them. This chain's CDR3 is CASSTRLQGGGNEQFF. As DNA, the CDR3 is TGTGCCAGCAGCACCCGTCTCCAGGGGGGCGGCAATGAGCAGTTCTTC.

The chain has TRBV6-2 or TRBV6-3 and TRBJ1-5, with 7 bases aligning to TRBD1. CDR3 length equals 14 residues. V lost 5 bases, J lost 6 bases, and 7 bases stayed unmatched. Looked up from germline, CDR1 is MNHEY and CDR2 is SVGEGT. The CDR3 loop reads CASSNRDRRQPQHF. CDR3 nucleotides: TGTGCCAGCAGTAACCGGGACAGACGTCAGCCCCAGCATTTT.

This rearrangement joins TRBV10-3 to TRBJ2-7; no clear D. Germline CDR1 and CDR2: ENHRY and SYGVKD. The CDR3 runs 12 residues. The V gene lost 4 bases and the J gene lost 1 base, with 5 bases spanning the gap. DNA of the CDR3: TGTGCCATCAGTGCCCCTTCCTACGAGCAGTACTTC. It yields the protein CAISAPSYEQYF.

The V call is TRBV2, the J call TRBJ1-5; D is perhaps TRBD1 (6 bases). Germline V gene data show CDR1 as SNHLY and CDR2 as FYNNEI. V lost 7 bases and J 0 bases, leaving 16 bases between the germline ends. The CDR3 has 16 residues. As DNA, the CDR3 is TGTGCCAGCACCCAACAGGGCCCAAATAGCAATCAGCCCCAGCATTTT. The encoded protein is CASTQQGPNSNQPQHF.

The CDR3 DNA is TGTGCCAGCAGCTTACGGGGGGCGGCAGGTGGGAACACTGAAGCTTTCTTT. Translation gives CASSLRGAAGGNTEAFF. The rearrangement uses TRBV7-2 and TRBJ1-1; the D gene is possibly TRBD1 (6 bases). The germline V and J ends were trimmed by 2 bases and 1 base, with 17 bases remaining between them. The CDR3 is 17 residues long. CDR1 is SGHTA and CDR2 is FQGNSA in the germline V gene. Full variable domain (rest looked up from reference TRBV7-2 and TRBJ1-1): GAGVSQSPSNKVTEKGKDVELRCDPISGHTALYWYRQSLGQGLEFLIYFQGNSAPDKSGLPSDRFSAERTGGSVSTLTIQRTQQEDSAVYLCASSLRGAAGGNTEAFFGQGTRLTVV.